The subject of this entry is one T cell receptor beta chain. Its target is unknown. Treatment: 10-day PBMC culture with coronavirus spike peptide pools or control peptides (ViraFEST assay). This specimen belongs to a study of vaccination and CD4 T cells after COVID-19. In the study overall: Two mRNA vaccine doses were given, either BNT162b2 or mRNA-1273.

The V gene lost 8 bases and the J gene lost 0 bases, with 10 bases spanning the gap. This CDR3 comprises 13 residues. Germline V gene data show CDR1 as KGHDR and CDR2 as SFDVKD. Scientists ran DNA taken from cultured CD4+ T cells through the Oncomine TCR Beta short-read assay for sequencing. TCRdb re-called the PCR reads with MiXCR, one entry per CDR3 protein. The sample shows 11,000 to 15,000 distinct CDR3 sequences, more than 40% of them seen only once. The rearrangement joins TRBV24-1 to TRBJ2-7; the D gene could be TRBD1 or TRBD2 (5 bases each). Specimen: cultured CD4+ T cells from blood. This sequence originates from a human donor with COVID-19. CDR3 in amino acids: CATNPGTSYEQYF. In nucleotides, the CDR3 is TGTGCCACCAACCCCGGGACCTCCTACGAGCAGTACTTC.